The clone carrying this TCR beta chain was detected only once. The source of the sample is a study of control samples from healthy donors and cancer patients. The CDR3 extends over 13 amino acids. Germline loops: CDR1 SGHRS, CDR2 YFSETQ. V was pared by 0 bases and J by 4 bases, with 4 bases between. TCRdb's copy holds only in-frame clones and misses some; the assay was immunoSEQ multiplex PCR. The table lists about 85,000 clones, about 89% of them singletons. The sequencing input was blood. The receptor was isolated from a woman in her sixties in good health. The genes are TRBV5-1 and TRBJ1-4, with D hard to call. The CDR3 reads CASSLGFNEKLFF. In nucleotides, the CDR3 is TGCGCCAGCAGCTTGGGATTTAATGAAAAACTGTTTTTT.